The 5 T cell receptor beta chains below come from one sample, sequenced in a study of T cell repertoires in ileal Crohn's disease. TCRdb's table, derived via immunoSEQ multiplex PCR, lists solely in-frame clones and lacks some. Among a few thousand clones listed, around 89% were seen once. Lamina propria lymphocytes from surgical specimens were isolated on a density gradient before sorting. The sample consisted of CD4+ T cells from ileum. The receptors here all came from an adult with Crohn's disease. Some clones in this sample may be carry-over from other donors' samples.

V is TRBV25-1 and J is TRBJ2-3, with D possibly matching TRBD1 (5 bases). V dropped 8 bases and J dropped 6 bases, with 12 bases sitting between them. Looked up from germline, CDR1 is MGHDK and CDR2 is SYGVNS. This CDR3 is built from 12 residues. CDR3 sequence reads: CASCAYRDTQYF. CDR3 DNA sequence: TGTGCCAGCTGCGCCTACAGGGATACGCAGTATTTT.

V gene TRBV29-1 combines with J gene TRBJ2-3; TRBD2 aligns across 10 bases. With 4 bases clipped from V and 4 bases from J, the junction kept 8 bases outside the gene matches. CDR3 length: 15 amino acids. Germline V gene data show CDR1 as SQVTM and CDR2 as ANQGSEA. The CDR3 region has the DNA TGCAGCGTTGCCTTCACTAGCGGGACTCCAGATACGCAGTATTTT. Amino acids: CSVAFTSGTPDTQYF.

The V gene is TRBV30, the J gene TRBJ1-2; a weak D match, TRBD1 (5 bases). Trimming took 2 bases from V and 4 from J, leaving 26 bases between them. CDR1 is GTSNPN, CDR2 SVGIG, per germline (reference sequence). The length of the CDR3 is 18 residues. CDR3: CAWSSSRDLNYWGYGYTF. In DNA, the CDR3 is TGTGCCTGGAGTTCCTCCCGGGACTTAAACTACTGGGGCTATGGCTACACCTTC. The variable domain in full, completed from reference TRBV30 and TRBJ1-2, reads SQTIHQWPATLVQPVGSPLSLECTVEGTSNPNLYWYRQAAGRGLQLLFYSVGIGQISSEVPQNLSASRPQDRQFILSSKKLLLSDSGFYLCAWSSSRDLNYWGYGYTFGSGTRLTVV.

This chain uses TRBV6-5 with TRBJ1-5; tentative D call: TRBD1 (6 bases). CDR1 and CDR2 from the germline V gene are MNHEY and SVGAGI. Trimming left V 4 bases short and J 0 bases short, with 13 bases between. This CDR3 is 16 amino acids long. The CDR3 DNA sequence: TGTGCCAGCAGTTCAGGGGCAGTCAATAGCAATCAGCCCCAGCATTTT. The encoded protein is CASSSGAVNSNQPQHF.

The rearrangement links TRBV30 to TRBJ1-3; 7 nucleotides line up with TRBD1. The V gene's germline CDR1 is GTSNPN and CDR2 SVGIG (reference sequence). The CDR3 loop spans 16 amino acids. Trimming took 4 bases from V and 0 from J; bases not matched to a gene: 9. For the CDR3, the DNA is TGTGCCTGGACACATAAGACAGGGTTCTCTGGAAACACCATATATTTT. As protein: CAWTHKTGFSGNTIYF.